Presented here are 22 T cell receptor beta chains from one specimen sequenced in a study of blood T cell repertoires in COVID-19 (dated by TCRdb to the early 2020s). The library was obtained by the immunoSEQ multiplex PCR assay. Sourced from immuneACCESS, this table was stored by TCRdb with only in-frame sequences that have V and J called. A share of the clones is absent; for the studies checked, an unresolved V gene accounts for under half, and the remainder has no known explanation. A total of approximately 90,000 clones appear in this sample, roughly 86% of them only once. The ten largest clones add up to 0.95% to 1.5% of the sample. Sequencing was performed on peripheral blood. The receptors stem from a woman aged 80 or older with acute or convalescent COVID-19.

This chain joins TRBV12-3 or TRBV12-4 and TRBJ1-2; TRBD1 agrees at 9 bases. Losses at the gene ends were 6 bases for V and 6 bases for J; bases not matched to a gene: 5. The CDR3 consists of 13 residues. The CDR3 protein is CASSQGQGNGYTF. The CDR3 DNA reads as TGTGCCAGCAGCCAGGGACAGGGAAATGGCTACACCTTC.

The chain carries TRBV11-3 and TRBJ1-1, with D perhaps TRBD1 (5 bases). The germline gives CDR1 SGHNT, CDR2 YENEEA. Trimming pared 5 bases from V and 2 bases from J, leaving 15 bases between. The CDR3 is made up of 15 amino acids. The CDR3 nucleotides are TGTGCCAGCAGCCCCCGGGGGGAGGGAAACACTGAAGCTTTCTTT. The encoded protein is CASSPRGEGNTEAFF. Filled out from reference TRBV11-3 and TRBJ1-1, the complete variable domain reads EAGVVQSPRYKIIEKKQPVAFWCNPISGHNTLYWYLQNLGQGPELLIRYENEEAVDDSQLPKDRFSAERLKGVDSTLKIQPAELGDSAVYLCASSPRGEGNTEAFFGQGTRLTVV.

The chain links TRBV9 to TRBJ1-1; 8 nucleotides line up with TRBD1. J was trimmed by 0 bases and V by 4 bases; bases with no gene match: 11. The CDR3 has 17 amino acids. Looked up from germline, CDR1 is SGDLS and CDR2 is YYNGEE. CDR3 residues: CASSPSSRTGMNTEAFF. The CDR3 bases are TGTGCCAGCAGCCCCAGTAGTCGGACAGGGATGAACACTGAAGCTTTCTTT.

This chain's CDR3 is CASSHGTADTGELFF. The CDR3 DNA reads as TGTGCCAGCAGCCACGGGACAGCGGACACCGGGGAGCTGTTTTTT. The chain has TRBV4-2 and TRBJ2-2; 7 nucleotides line up with TRBD1. The trim removed 3 bases at V and 3 bases at J, leaving 4 bases unmatched. CDR3 length: 15 residues. Germline CDR1 LGHNA, CDR2 YNFKEQ.

The chain combines TRBV11-3 with TRBJ2-2; a possible D gene is TRBD1 (6 bases). V was cut by 5 bases and J by 1 base, with 11 bases left in between. The CDR3 has 15 amino acids. Germline V lookup: CDR1 SGHNT, CDR2 YENEEA. CDR3 in DNA: TGTGCCAGCAGCCAGGGGACGGTGAACACCGGGGAGCTGTTTTTT. This sequence encodes CASSQGTVNTGELFF.

V and J are TRBV27 and TRBJ2-2, with D possibly being TRBD2 (7 bases). V lost 6 bases to trimming and J lost 1 base, with 12 bases between them. There are 15 residues in the CDR3. Germline CDR1 is MNHEY and CDR2 is SMNVEV (reference sequence). The CDR3 DNA sequence: TGTGCCAGCAGCCAGAGGGGGGGGAACACCGGGGAGCTGTTTTTT. It is translated as CASSQRGGNTGELFF.

This clone was seen a single time. This sequence joins TRBV6-2 or TRBV6-3 and TRBJ1-1; D is perhaps TRBD1 (5 bases). CDR3 length: 13 amino acids. Trimming removed 5 bases at V and 5 bases at J, with 12 bases between. Germline loops: CDR1 MNHEY, CDR2 SVGEGT. The CDR3 sequence is CASSLTAGTEAFF. CDR3 DNA: TGTGCCAGCAGTCTGACAGCGGGGACTGAAGCTTTCTTT.

The V and J genes are TRBV3-1 (or the pseudogene TRBV3-2) and TRBJ2-1; TRBD2 aligns across 7 bases. This CDR3 is 18 amino acids long. From germline, CDR1 is LGHDT and CDR2 YNNKEL (reference sequence). After removal of 2 bases from V and 8 bases from J, the junction contained 18 bases not matched to a gene. The CDR3 coding sequence is TGTGCCAGCAGCCAACATGGGGGGGGGACCCAGAGGACCCATGAGCAGTTCTTC. This translates into CASSQHGGGTQRTHEQFF.

This sequence joins TRBV15 and TRBJ2-5; a possible D gene is TRBD2 (5 bases). CDR1 LNHNV and CDR2 YYDKDF come from the germline V gene (reference sequence). The CDR3 has 13 residues. V lost 5 bases, J lost 3 bases, and 10 bases lay in between. The CDR3 loop is CATSRGSKETQYF. The CDR3, as DNA: TGTGCCACCAGCCGGGGATCCAAAGAGACCCAGTACTTC.

The genes are TRBV19 and TRBJ1-1; D might be TRBD1 (5 bases). The germline V gene encodes CDR1 LNHDA and CDR2 SQIVND (reference sequence). V gave up 8 bases and J gave up 0 bases, with 10 bases separating them. The CDR3 has 13 residues. The CDR3 DNA is TGTGCCAGTCGGAGCAGGGTGAACACTGAAGCTTTCTTT. Its protein product is CASRSRVNTEAFF.

The chain has TRBV7-6 and TRBJ2-3; 13 bases fit TRBD2. After removal of 4 bases from V and 1 base from J, the junction contained 5 bases not matched to a gene. The CDR3 runs 17 residues. Germline CDR1 reads SGHVS; CDR2 reads FNYEAQ. The CDR3 loop reads CASSWTSGGSGTDTQYF. The CDR3 coding sequence is TGTGCCAGCAGCTGGACTAGCGGGGGTTCCGGCACAGATACGCAGTATTTT.

This clone occurred a few times. J is TRBJ2-7 and V is TRBV6-5; 7 nucleotides align to TRBD2. The CDR3 consists of 16 residues. Germline V gene data show CDR1 as MNHEY and CDR2 as SVGAGI. Losses at the gene ends were 4 bases for V and 0 bases for J; bases not matched to a gene: 9. CDR3 coding DNA: TGTGCCAGCAGTTTACTCCCCGGGGGGTCCTCCTACGAGCAGTACTTC. This codes for CASSLLPGGSSYEQYF.

J is TRBJ2-1 and V is TRBV6-2 or TRBV6-3, with a possible D match to TRBD2 (7 bases). V dropped 4 bases and J dropped 10 bases, with 17 bases sitting between them. CDR1 is MNHEY, CDR2 SVGEGT, per germline. The CDR3 contains 14 residues. The CDR3 DNA sequence: TGTGCCAGCAGTTTGAGGGGGGGGTTTAGGGAGCAGTTCTTC. It encodes CASSLRGGFREQFF.

The chain carries TRBV6-5 and TRBJ1-6; no definite D call. The CDR3 loop spans 14 amino acids. CDR1 MNHEY and CDR2 SVGAGI come from the germline V gene. Trimming stripped 5 bases from V and 8 bases from J, with 13 bases between. CDR3 coding DNA: TGTGCCAGCAGTCCGACCGGGATCGATTCACCCCTCCACTTT. Translation gives CASSPTGIDSPLHF.

The chain uses TRBV19 and TRBJ1-2; the D gene is possibly TRBD1 (5 bases). V was pared by 4 bases and J by 3 bases, with 21 bases between. The germline gives CDR1 LNHDA, CDR2 SQIVND (reference sequence). CDR3 length: 17 amino acids. The CDR3 is CASSNWETRGGYYGYTF. Written as DNA, the CDR3 is TGTGCCAGTAGTAATTGGGAGACCCGCGGGGGATACTATGGCTACACCTTC.

The chain couples TRBV5-1 to TRBJ2-5; 8 bases fit TRBD1. With 4 bases clipped from V and 2 bases from J, the junction kept 7 bases outside the gene matches. Germline V gene sequence: CDR1 SGHRS, CDR2 YFSETQ. The CDR3 sequence is 15 residues long. The CDR3 region is CASSLTGQGQETQYF. Written as DNA, the CDR3 is TGCGCCAGCAGCCTTACCGGACAGGGACAAGAGACCCAGTACTTC.

V and J are TRBV3-1 (or the pseudogene TRBV3-2) and TRBJ1-6; 7 bases are shared with TRBD1. Germline CDR1 is LGHDT and CDR2 is YNNKEL (reference sequence). The CDR3 is 15 amino acids. V lost 4 bases to trimming and J lost 10 bases; unmatched junction nucleotides: 10. CDR3 residues: CASSPPTGQTSPLHF. In nucleotides, the CDR3 is TGTGCCAGCAGCCCACCGACAGGGCAGACGTCACCCCTCCACTTT.

This clone was counted once. The genes are TRBV3-1 (or the pseudogene TRBV3-2) and TRBJ2-7, with a weak D call TRBD2 (6 bases). V lost 0 bases and J 4 bases, leaving 10 bases between the germline ends. CDR3 length equals 14 residues. Germline CDR1 reads LGHDT; CDR2 reads YNNKEL (reference sequence). CDR3 in DNA: TGTGCCAGCAGCCAAGACCGGGAGTGGTACGAGCAGTACTTC. Residues: CASSQDREWYEQYF.

V and J are TRBV5-1 and TRBJ2-2; D perhaps matches TRBD2 (6 bases). The V and J ends lost 4 bases and 5 bases respectively, with 15 bases between them. Germline CDR1 reads SGHRS; CDR2 reads YFSETQ. This CDR3 comprises 15 residues. The CDR3 DNA reads TGCGCCAGCAGCAGTGGGGCGGGGAGGACCGGGGAGCTGTTTTTT. Amino acid sequence: CASSSGAGRTGELFF.

The chain recombines TRBV7-9 with TRBJ2-2; unclear D gene. The length of the CDR3 is 14 residues. CDR1 and CDR2 (germline): SEHNR, FQNEAQ (reference sequence). Trimming cost V 3 bases and J 3 bases, with 8 bases left between them. The CDR3 DNA reads as TGTGCCAGCAGCTTCGCCGCGTACACCGGGGAGCTGTTTTTT. Residues: CASSFAAYTGELFF.

This clone was detected a few times. DNA for the CDR3: TGTGCCAGCAGTCACCTCGCCCTAAACACTGAAGCTTTCTTT. Amino acids: CASSHLALNTEAFF. The V call is TRBV7-8, the J call TRBJ1-1; D gene ambiguous. Per germline, CDR1 SGHVS and CDR2 FQNEAQ. Deletions cut 6 bases from V and 2 bases from J, with 13 bases between. The CDR3 has 14 residues.

The chain carries TRBV5-1 and TRBJ2-2, with 15 bases aligning to TRBD2. Unmatched junction bases numbered 8, after V lost 1 base and J lost 7 bases. The CDR3 covers 18 residues. CDR1 and CDR2 (germline): SGHRS, YFSETQ. CDR3 DNA: TGCGCCAGCAGCTTGTCTTCCGGGACTAGCGGGGGGATCGGGGAGCTGTTTTTT. Its protein is CASSLSSGTSGGIGELFF. Using reference TRBV5-1 and TRBJ2-2 for the parts outside the CDR3, the full variable domain is KAGVTQTPRYLIKTRGQQVTLSCSPISGHRSVSWYQQTPGQGLQFLFEYFSETQRNKGNFPGRFSGRQFSNSRSEMNVSTLELGDSALYLCASSLSSGTSGGIGELFFGEGSRLTVL.